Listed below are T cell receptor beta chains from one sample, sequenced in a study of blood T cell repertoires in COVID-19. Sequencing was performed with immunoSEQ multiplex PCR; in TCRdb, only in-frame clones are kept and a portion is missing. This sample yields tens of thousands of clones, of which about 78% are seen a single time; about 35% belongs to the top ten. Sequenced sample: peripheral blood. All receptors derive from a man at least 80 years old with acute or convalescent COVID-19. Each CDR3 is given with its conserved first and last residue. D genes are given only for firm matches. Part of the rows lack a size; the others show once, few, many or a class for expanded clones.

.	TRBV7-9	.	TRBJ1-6	TGTGCCAGCAGCCCGGACAGATTCTCACCCCTCCACTTT	CASSPDRFSPLHF
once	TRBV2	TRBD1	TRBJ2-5	TGTGCCAGCAGTGTGAACAGGGGCAATCGAGAGACCCAGTACTTC	CASSVNRGNRETQYF
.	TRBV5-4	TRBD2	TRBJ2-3	TGTGCCAGCAGCTCGGGACTAGCGGGGTCCACAGATACGCAGTATTTT	CASSSGLAGSTDTQYF
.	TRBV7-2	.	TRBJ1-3	TGTGCCAGCAGCCCAGGGCCGCTCTCTGGAAACACCATATATTTT	CASSPGPLSGNTIYF
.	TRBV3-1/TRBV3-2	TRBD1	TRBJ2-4	TGTGCCAGCAGCCAAGATAGAAGGACAGGGTCTTTGGCCAAAAACATTCAGTACTTC	CASSQDRRTGSLAKNIQYF
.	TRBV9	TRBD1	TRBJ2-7	TGTGCCAGCAGCGTAGGGACAGGGGACCTCTACGAGCAGTACTTC	CASSVGTGDLYEQYF
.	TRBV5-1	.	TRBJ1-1	TGCGCCAGCAGCCCGACAGGTGAGAACACTGAAGCTTTCTTT	CASSPTGENTEAFF
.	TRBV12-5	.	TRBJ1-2	TGTGCTAGTGGTTTCACGGATAGCCGAGGCTACACCTTC	CASGFTDSRGYTF
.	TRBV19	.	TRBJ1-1	TGTGCCACCGTAGAGGGCCGTGCTGAAGCTTTCTTT	CATVEGRAEAFF
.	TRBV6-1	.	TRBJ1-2	TGTGCCAGCAGTGACAGGGCCTCTAACTATGGCTACACCTTC	CASSDRASNYGYTF
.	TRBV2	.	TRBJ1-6	TGTGCCAGCAGTGTAAGTCCAGGGCACCTCCACTTT	CASSVSPGHLHF
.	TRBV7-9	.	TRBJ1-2	TGTGCCAGCAGCTTAGTCGGGGTTTGGGATGGCTACACCTTC	CASSLVGVWDGYTF
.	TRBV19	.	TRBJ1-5	TGTGCCAGTAGTATCCCGGGACAAGAGAGCAATCAGCCCCAGCATTTT	CASSIPGQESNQPQHF
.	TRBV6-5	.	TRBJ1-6	TGTGCCAGCAGAAAGACACAGAATTCACCCCTCCACTTT	CASRKTQNSPLHF
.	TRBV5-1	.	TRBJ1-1	TGCGCCAGCAGCTTGGCGTACGGGGAGGGCACTGAAGCTTTCTTT	CASSLAYGEGTEAFF
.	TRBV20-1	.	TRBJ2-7	TGCAGTGCTAGTTCCGGGACTGCCCCCTACGAGCAGTACTTC	CSASSGTAPYEQYF